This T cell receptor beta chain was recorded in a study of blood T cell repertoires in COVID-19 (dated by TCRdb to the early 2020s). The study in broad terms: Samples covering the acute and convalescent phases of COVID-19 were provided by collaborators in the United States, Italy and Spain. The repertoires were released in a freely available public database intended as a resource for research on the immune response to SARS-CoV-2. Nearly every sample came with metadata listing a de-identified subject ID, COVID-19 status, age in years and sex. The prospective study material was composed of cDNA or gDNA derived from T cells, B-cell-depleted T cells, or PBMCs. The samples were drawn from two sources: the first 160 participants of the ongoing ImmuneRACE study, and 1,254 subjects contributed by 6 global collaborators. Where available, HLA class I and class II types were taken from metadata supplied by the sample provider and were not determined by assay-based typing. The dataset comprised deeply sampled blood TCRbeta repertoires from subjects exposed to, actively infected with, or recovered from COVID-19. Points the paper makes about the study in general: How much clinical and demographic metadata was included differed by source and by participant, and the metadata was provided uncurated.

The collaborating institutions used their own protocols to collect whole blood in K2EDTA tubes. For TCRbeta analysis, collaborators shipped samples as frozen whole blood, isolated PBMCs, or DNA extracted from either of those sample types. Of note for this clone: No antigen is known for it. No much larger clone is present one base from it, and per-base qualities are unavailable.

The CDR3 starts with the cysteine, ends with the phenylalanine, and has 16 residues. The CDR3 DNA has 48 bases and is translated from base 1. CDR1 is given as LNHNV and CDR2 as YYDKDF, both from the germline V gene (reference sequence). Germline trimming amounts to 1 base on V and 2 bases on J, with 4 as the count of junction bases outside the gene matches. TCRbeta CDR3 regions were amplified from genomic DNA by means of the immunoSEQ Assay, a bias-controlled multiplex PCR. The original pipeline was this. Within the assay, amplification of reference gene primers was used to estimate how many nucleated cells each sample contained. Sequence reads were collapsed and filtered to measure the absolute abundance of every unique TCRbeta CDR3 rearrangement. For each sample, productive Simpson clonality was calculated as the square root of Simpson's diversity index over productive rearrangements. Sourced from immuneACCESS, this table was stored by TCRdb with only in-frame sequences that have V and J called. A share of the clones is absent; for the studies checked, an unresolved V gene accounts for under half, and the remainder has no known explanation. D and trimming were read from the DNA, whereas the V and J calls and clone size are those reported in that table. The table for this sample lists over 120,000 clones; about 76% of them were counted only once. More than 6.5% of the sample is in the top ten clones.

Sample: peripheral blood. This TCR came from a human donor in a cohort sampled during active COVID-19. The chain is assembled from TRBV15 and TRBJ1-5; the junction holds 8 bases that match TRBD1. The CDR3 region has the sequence CATSRAMDRGNQPQHF. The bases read TGTGCCACCAGCAGAGCCATGGACAGGGGCAATCAGCCCCAGCATTTT.